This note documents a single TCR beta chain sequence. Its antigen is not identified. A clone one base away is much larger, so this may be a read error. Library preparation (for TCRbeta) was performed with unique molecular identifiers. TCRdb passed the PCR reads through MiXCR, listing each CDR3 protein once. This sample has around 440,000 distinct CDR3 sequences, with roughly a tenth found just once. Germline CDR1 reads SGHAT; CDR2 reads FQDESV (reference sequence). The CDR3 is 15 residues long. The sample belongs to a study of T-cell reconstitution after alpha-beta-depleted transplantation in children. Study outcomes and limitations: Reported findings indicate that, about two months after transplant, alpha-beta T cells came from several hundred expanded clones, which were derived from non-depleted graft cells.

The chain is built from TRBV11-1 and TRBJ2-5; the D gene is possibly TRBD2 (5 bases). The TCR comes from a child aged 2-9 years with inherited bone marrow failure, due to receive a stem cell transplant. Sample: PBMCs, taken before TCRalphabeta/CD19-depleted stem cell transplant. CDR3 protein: CSSSLSGMREGTQYF. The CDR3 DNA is TGTTCCAGCAGCTTAAGTGGGATGAGGGAAGGGACCCAGTACTTC.